The subject of this entry is one T cell receptor (beta chain). V was cut by 0 bases and J by 0 bases, with 9 bases left in between. The germline CDR1 and CDR2 sequences are PRHDT and FYEKMQ (reference sequence). CDR3 length equals 16 residues. Using its own MiXCR run on the reads, TCRdb lists one record per CDR3 protein. Among around 180,000 distinct CDR3 sequences listed, approximately 20% were seen once. The data stem from a study of T cell repertoires in cytomegalovirus infection. The clonotype originates from a human donor in good health (CMV status not recorded). Some clones in this sample may be carry-over from other donors' samples. The genes are TRBV13 and TRBJ1-3; D ambiguous. The sequencing input was PBMCs. The CDR3 DNA follows: TGTGCCAGCAGCTTAGGGACGGACGTCTCTGGAAACACCATATATTTT. It codes for CASSLGTDVSGNTIYF.